The source of this T cell receptor (beta chain) is a study of T cell responses to AZD1222 COVID-19 vaccine. General study results and limits: Among AZD1222 vaccinees, only five or six were seropositive at baseline. It should be noted that donors were predominantly white British and more often female, and clonal diversity was possibly underestimated.

On this clone: The antigen remains unidentified.

The data were produced by immunoSEQ multiplex PCR, yet TCRdb's version contains in-frame clones alone and is incomplete. The sample has 100,000 or so clones; 70% to 90% are singletons. Germline V gives CDR1 SNHLY, CDR2 FYNNEI. The CDR3 contains 12 residues. The ends lost 4 bases at V and 4 bases at J; junction bases unmatched: 1. The sequence was obtained from an adult in good health. The starting material was peripheral blood, obtained on day 0 of AZD1222 vaccination. This chain joins TRBV2 and TRBJ2-7, with 7 bases aligning to TRBD1. The CDR3 is CASSGQGYEQYF. The CDR3, as DNA: TGTGCCAGCAGTGGACAGGGTTACGAGCAGTACTTC.